This entry features one T cell receptor (beta chain) sequence. Its specificity is unknown. The germline V gene encodes CDR1 MNHEY and CDR2 SVGAGI. Trimming took 8 bases from V and 11 from J; bases not matched to a gene: 7. CDR3 length: 11 amino acids. The data belong to a study of shared clonotypes between healthy human individuals. Study results and caveats: Sharing across four donors was highest in naive CD4 (about 5%) and lowest in memory CD8 (0.4%). Among non-shared clonotypes, generation probabilities were lower than among those shared by all four donors. Large sequencing depth failed to make sorted-subset sequencing complete, rarefaction showed.

Within Nashville, Tennessee resided all donors, each a Caucasian adult. Generated by immunoSEQ multiplex PCR, the TCRdb table keeps only in-frame clones and is missing some. The profile shows over 1.4 million clones, roughly 95% of them singletons. V gene TRBV6-5 combines with J gene TRBJ1-1; 8 bases match TRBD1. Specimen: naive CD4+ T cells sorted from blood. Subset here: CD45RA+ positively selected. The TCR originated in a man aged 30 to 39 in good health. The CDR3 nucleotides read TGTGCCAGCGGAACCCGGGACAGGGCTTTCTTT. Translation: CASGTRDRAFF.